Listed below are T cell receptor beta chains from one sample, sequenced in a study of cytomegalovirus exposure and HLA in healthy donors. Sequencing was performed with immunoSEQ multiplex PCR; in TCRdb, only in-frame clones are kept and a portion is missing. Of around 200,000 clones in the sample, approximately 80% are singletons; the top ten hold about 1.4%. The specimen sequenced was PBMCs. These receptors originate from a girl aged 10 to 17 in good health and CMV-seronegative. The CDR3 runs from the conserved cysteine through the conserved F or W. A D gene is named only where the DNA matches it firmly. Clone size is stated in some rows and not others, as once, few, many or a class when expanded.

d_call j_call clone_size v_call cdr3_nt cdr3_aa
TRBD1 TRBJ2-1 . TRBV18 TGTGCCAGCTCACCGACAGGGTTCTCCTACAATGAGCAGTTCTTC CASSPTGFSYNEQFF
. TRBJ1-5 . TRBV7-9 TGTGCCAGCAGCTTAATAGGAGGGCCCCAGCATTTT CASSLIGGPQHF
. TRBJ1-4 few TRBV29-1 TGCAGCGTCGGCGATAGGGGATCTGGGGAAAAACTGTTTTTT CSVGDRGSGEKLFF
. TRBJ2-3 few TRBV7-7 TGTGCTAGCAGCCTTAGCCCCACAGATACGCAGTATTTT CASSLSPTDTQYF
TRBD1 TRBJ1-5 few TRBV6-6 TGTGCCAGCAGAGGACAGGGTACCAATCAGCCCCAGCATTTT CASRGQGTNQPQHF
. TRBJ1-2 . TRBV7-2 TGTGCCAGCAGACCCCCTGGGCAGATCCATGGCTACACCTTC CASRPPGQIHGYTF
. TRBJ1-5 . TRBV19 TGTGCCAGTAGTATAGGCGGAACTAGCAATCAGCCCCAGCATTTT CASSIGGTSNQPQHF
. TRBJ1-1 . TRBV4-3 TGCGCCAGCAGCCACTTTGAAGGGGGAAACACTGAAGCTTTCTTT CASSHFEGGNTEAFF
. TRBJ1-1 few TRBV5-6 TGTGCCAGCACCATCCTCGGGGGGCTCGTGGCTGAAGCTTTCTTT CASTILGGLVAEAFF
. TRBJ2-3 . TRBV6-1 TGTGCCAGCAGTGAAGTCGGGTCTAGCGCGCTGGGGCAGTATTTT CASSEVGSSALGQYF
. TRBJ1-1 . TRBV7-2 TGTGCCAGCAGCTTTCTATTAGGGGTTGGTGAAGCTTTCTTT CASSFLLGVGEAFF
TRBD1 TRBJ1-4 . TRBV5-1 TGCGCCAGCAGCTTACAGGGGACTGAAACTAATGAAAAACTGTTTTTT CASSLQGTETNEKLFF
TRBD1 TRBJ2-1 . TRBV30 TGTGCCTGGAGTTTCCGATGGGACAGGGTATACAATGAGCAGTTCTTC CAWSFRWDRVYNEQFF
TRBD2 TRBJ2-2 . TRBV30 TGTGCCTGGCGGGCCCCTAGCGGGAACACCGGGGAGCTGTTTTTT CAWRAPSGNTGELFF
. TRBJ1-2 . TRBV5-4 TGTGCCAGCAGCTTCACGACAGGCCATTATGGCTACACCTTC CASSFTTGHYGYTF
. TRBJ1-2 . TRBV6-1 TGTGCCAGCAGTGATCGGCCAGGGCATTTCTATGGCTACACCTTC CASSDRPGHFYGYTF
. TRBJ2-2 few TRBV5-6 TGTGCCAGCAGCTATAGCTTGCGGGGAAACACCGGGGAGCTGTTTTTT CASSYSLRGNTGELFF
TRBD1 TRBJ2-7 . TRBV29-1 TGCAGCGTCACGGGACAGCGCTACGAGCAGTACTTC CSVTGQRYEQYF
TRBD2 TRBJ2-1 once TRBV10-1 TGCGCCAGCGGAGCGGGGGGGCCCCGTGAAAGTGAGCAGTTCTTC CASGAGGPRESEQFF
TRBD1 TRBJ1-5 few TRBV6-5 TGTGCCAGCAGTTCGACAGGGCTAGCGCCCCAGCATTTT CASSSTGLAPQHF
TRBD1 TRBJ1-4 . TRBV5-1 TGCGCCAGCAGCTTGGCCGTATTGGGACAGGGGAGGGAAAAACTGTTTTTT CASSLAVLGQGREKLFF
. TRBJ2-3 . TRBV25-1 TGTGCCAGCAGTGACCTATCCCGGGAAGCTCAGTATTTT CASSDLSREAQYF
TRBD1 TRBJ1-2 . TRBV10-3 TGTGCCATCCGCGACCAAACAACACAGGGGATGAAGAATGGCTACACCTTC CAIRDQTTQGMKNGYTF
TRBD1 TRBJ1-4 . TRBV18 TGTGCCAGCTCCACTGGGGACAGGGTGAATGAAAAACTGTTTTTT CASSTGDRVNEKLFF
. TRBJ1-5 . TRBV18 TGTGCCAGCTCACCAGCGGCAGGACTCCTTTATAGCAATCAGCCCCAGCATTTT CASSPAAGLLYSNQPQHF
TRBD2 TRBJ2-7 . TRBV6-5 TGTGCCAGCATCGGGACTAGCGGGAGAAGTCCGTACTTC CASIGTSGRSPYF
. TRBJ1-3 few TRBV2 TGTGCCAGCCGTGTGGGCCTCTCTTTACATAGTTCTGGAAACACCATATATTTT CASRVGLSLHSSGNTIYF
TRBD1 TRBJ1-4 . TRBV10-3 TGTGCCATCAGTGGGGACAGGGTCGGCGAAAAACTGTTTTTT CAISGDRVGEKLFF
TRBD2 TRBJ2-4 . TRBV27 TGTGCCAGCAGTTTCTCCGGGGGGAACATTCAGTACTTC CASSFSGGNIQYF
. TRBJ2-1 once TRBV13 TGTGCCAGCAGCTTAGATGTCGCGGATTACAATGAGCAGTTCTTC CASSLDVADYNEQFF
. TRBJ1-1 . TRBV9 TGTGCCAGCAGCGTAGGCCTCCGACAGACGAACACTGAAGCTTTCTTT CASSVGLRQTNTEAFF
. TRBJ2-7 . TRBV19 TGTGCCAGCAGTACCAAGGTACAGAGCGAGCAGTACTTC CASSTKVQSEQYF
TRBD1 TRBJ1-2 . TRBV6-5 TGTGCCAGCAGTTACTCCCAAGGGACAGGGAACTATGGCTACACCTTC CASSYSQGTGNYGYTF
. TRBJ2-1 . TRBV28 TGTGCCAGCAGCCCTGGAGGGTCTTCCTACAATGAGCAGTTCTTC CASSPGGSSYNEQFF
TRBD1 TRBJ1-5 . TRBV18 TGTGCCAGCTCACCGGGACAGGGATATACCAATCAGCCCCAGCATTTT CASSPGQGYTNQPQHF
. TRBJ2-5 few TRBV28 TGTGCCAGCAGCGACACTTCGAGCCTCAGGGGAGAGACCCAGTACTTC CASSDTSSLRGETQYF
. TRBJ1-1 few TRBV6-5 TGTGCCAGCAAAGCGAACACTGAAGCTTTCTTT CASKANTEAFF
. TRBJ2-3 . TRBV28 TGTGCCAGCACCCCCGCTAGTCCCAGCACAGATACGCAGTATTTT CASTPASPSTDTQYF
TRBD1 TRBJ1-1 . TRBV4-1 TGCGCCAGCAGCCAAGTTTTAAGGACAGGGCAGGAAGCTTTCTTT CASSQVLRTGQEAFF
. TRBJ2-7 . TRBV28 TGTGCCAGCAGTTTTGTCTCCGGGTCCATGAGCTCCTACGAGCAGTACTTC CASSFVSGSMSSYEQYF
TRBD1 TRBJ2-7 . TRBV5-6 TGTGCCAGCAGCTTGGGGGGGACAGTAATGATGCAGTACTTC CASSLGGTVMMQYF
TRBD1 TRBJ1-2 once TRBV28 TGTGCCAGCAGTCCCGGACAGGCAGACTATGGCTACACCTTC CASSPGQADYGYTF
. TRBJ2-7 . TRBV18 TGTGCCAGCTCATATCAGCCAATAGCGGCAAGCTCCTACGAGCAGTACTTC CASSYQPIAASSYEQYF
TRBD1 TRBJ2-5 . TRBV28 TGTGCCAGCTTAAAAACTTTGGGGCAGGGGGTCGGAGAGACCCAGTACTTC CASLKTLGQGVGETQYF
. TRBJ1-5 . TRBV28 TGTGCCAGCAGTTCATATCCCTCCCAGGGCAATCAGCCCCAGCATTTT CASSSYPSQGNQPQHF
. TRBJ2-2 once TRBV28 TGTGCCAGCGGAGGTCCCGGGGAGCTGTTTTTT CASGGPGELFF
TRBD2 TRBJ2-1 . TRBV19 TGTGCCAGTAGTCGCGGGGGTTCCTACAATGAGCAGTTCTTC CASSRGGSYNEQFF
. TRBJ2-7 once TRBV10-1 TGCGCCAGCAGACAGGACGGAGCCTACGAGCAGTACTTC CASRQDGAYEQYF
. TRBJ1-1 . TRBV28 TGTGCCAGCAGATTAGGGCCTGAAGCTTTCTTT CASRLGPEAFF
TRBD2 TRBJ2-5 once TRBV5-1 TGCGCCAGCAGCTTTGGTAGCGGGGGGCACCAAGAGACCCAGTACTTC CASSFGSGGHQETQYF
. TRBJ1-5 once TRBV5-6 TGTGCCAGCAGCGCGAGCGGTCAGCCCCAGCATTTT CASSASGQPQHF
. TRBJ2-3 . TRBV11-3 TGTGCCAGCAGTACGACAGGCTACGGCACAGATACGCAGTATTTT CASSTTGYGTDTQYF
TRBD1 TRBJ2-1 . TRBV15 TGTGCCACCAGCAGGCGCGGTGGACAGGCCTACAATGAGCAGTTCTTC CATSRRGGQAYNEQFF